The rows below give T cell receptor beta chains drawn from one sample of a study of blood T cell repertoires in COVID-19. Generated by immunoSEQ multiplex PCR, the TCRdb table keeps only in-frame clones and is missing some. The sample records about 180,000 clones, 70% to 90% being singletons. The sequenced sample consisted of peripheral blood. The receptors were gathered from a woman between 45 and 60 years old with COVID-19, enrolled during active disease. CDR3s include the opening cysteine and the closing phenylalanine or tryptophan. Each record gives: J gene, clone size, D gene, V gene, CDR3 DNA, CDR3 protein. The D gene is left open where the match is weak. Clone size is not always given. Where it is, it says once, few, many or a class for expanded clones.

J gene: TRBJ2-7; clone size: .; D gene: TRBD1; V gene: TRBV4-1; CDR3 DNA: TGCGCCAGCAGCCAAGAGGGACAGGTTTACGAGCAGTACTTC; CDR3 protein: CASSQEGQVYEQYF
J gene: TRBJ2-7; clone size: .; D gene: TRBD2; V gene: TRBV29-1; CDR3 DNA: TGCAGCGGAAGACTAGCGGGAGATTACGAGCAGTACTTC; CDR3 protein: CSGRLAGDYEQYF
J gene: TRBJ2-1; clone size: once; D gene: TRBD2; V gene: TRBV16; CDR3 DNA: TGTGCCAGCAGCCAATCGGACGGGGGGGTCTACAATGAGCAGTTCTTC; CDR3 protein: CASSQSDGGVYNEQFF
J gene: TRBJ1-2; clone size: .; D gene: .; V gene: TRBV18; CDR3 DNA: TGTGCCAGCTCACCAAATCCGGGTAGCTATGGCTACACCTTC; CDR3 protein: CASSPNPGSYGYTF
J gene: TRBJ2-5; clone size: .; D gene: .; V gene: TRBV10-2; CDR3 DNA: TGCGCCAGCAGTGATCCGGCAGGGGGGATGGAGACCCAGTACTTC; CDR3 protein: CASSDPAGGMETQYF
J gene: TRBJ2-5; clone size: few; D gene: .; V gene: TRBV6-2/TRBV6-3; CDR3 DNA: TGTGCCAGCAGTCCCGACAGGGAGACCCAGTACTTC; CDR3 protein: CASSPDRETQYF
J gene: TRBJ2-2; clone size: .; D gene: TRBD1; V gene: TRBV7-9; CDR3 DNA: TGTCCCCCGGCCAGGGGGCCTGGGGAGCTGTTTTTT; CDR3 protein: CPPARGPGELFF
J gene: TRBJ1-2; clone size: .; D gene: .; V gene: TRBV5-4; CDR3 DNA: TGTGCCAGCAGCTTGGCATTTACAGGGAACTATGGCTACACCTTC; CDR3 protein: CASSLAFTGNYGYTF
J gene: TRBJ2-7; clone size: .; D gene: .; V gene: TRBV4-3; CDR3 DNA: TGCGCCAGCAGCCAATTCTGGTCCGGCCAGGGTTCCTACGAGCAGTACTTC; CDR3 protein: CASSQFWSGQGSYEQYF
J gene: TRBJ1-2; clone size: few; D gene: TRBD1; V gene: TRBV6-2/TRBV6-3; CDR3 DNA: TGTGCCAGCAGTTACCGAGGGACAGGGCTCTTGGATGGCTACACCTTC; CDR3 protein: CASSYRGTGLLDGYTF
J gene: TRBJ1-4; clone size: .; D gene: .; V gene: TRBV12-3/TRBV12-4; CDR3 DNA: TGTGCCAGCAGCGACAAAATAGGACTGTTTTTT; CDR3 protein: CASSDKIGLFF
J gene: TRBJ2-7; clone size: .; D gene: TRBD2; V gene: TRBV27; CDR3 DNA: TGTGCCAGCAGTTTCAGCGGGCTAGCGGTCCCTCGCTCTGGCGAGCAGTACTTC; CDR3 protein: CASSFSGLAVPRSGEQYF
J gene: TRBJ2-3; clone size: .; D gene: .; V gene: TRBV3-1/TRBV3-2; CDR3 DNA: TGTGCCAGCAGCCAAGAGAGGTGGGTAGCGGACCGCACAGATACGCAGTATTTT; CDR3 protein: CASSQERWVADRTDTQYF
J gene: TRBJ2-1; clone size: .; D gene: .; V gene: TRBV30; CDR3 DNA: TGTGCCTGGAGTGTAGGGGGATTCAATGAGCAGTTCTTC; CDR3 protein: CAWSVGGFNEQFF
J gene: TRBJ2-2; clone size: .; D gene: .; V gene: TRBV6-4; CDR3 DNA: TGTGCCAGCAGTGCCGGGAACACCGGGGAGCTGTTTTTT; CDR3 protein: CASSAGNTGELFF
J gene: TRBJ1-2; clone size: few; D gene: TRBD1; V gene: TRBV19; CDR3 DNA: TGTGCCAGTAGTAGAGGGGACAGTCATGCTAACTATGGCTACACCTTC; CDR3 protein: CASSRGDSHANYGYTF
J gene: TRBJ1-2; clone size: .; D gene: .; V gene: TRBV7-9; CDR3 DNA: TGTGCCAGCAGCTCTAGAAGCAGGGCATATGACTATGGCTACACCTTC; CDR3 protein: CASSSRSRAYDYGYTF
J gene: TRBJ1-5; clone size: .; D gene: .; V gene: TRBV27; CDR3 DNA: TGTGCCAGCAGTTTATGTTCCGAGGGGGGGACTAGCAATCAGCCCCAGCATTTT; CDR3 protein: CASSLCSEGGTSNQPQHF
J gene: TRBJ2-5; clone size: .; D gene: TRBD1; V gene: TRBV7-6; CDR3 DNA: TGTGCCAGCAGAGTATCCCGGGACAGTAAAGAGACCCAGTACTTC; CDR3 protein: CASRVSRDSKETQYF
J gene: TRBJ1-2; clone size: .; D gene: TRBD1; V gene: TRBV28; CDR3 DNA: TGTGCCAGCAGTTCCTCCGGGACAGCACCGCCCTATGGCTACACCTTC; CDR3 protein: CASSSSGTAPPYGYTF
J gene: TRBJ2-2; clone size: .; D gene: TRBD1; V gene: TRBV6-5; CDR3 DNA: TGTGCCAGCAGTTTAGACGGGACAGGTTACACCGGGGAGCTGTTTTTT; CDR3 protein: CASSLDGTGYTGELFF
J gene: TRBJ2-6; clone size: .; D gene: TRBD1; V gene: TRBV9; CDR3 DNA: TGTGCCAGCAGCGTAGGTAGGGGGCGGGCCTCTGGGGCCAACGTCCTGACTTTC; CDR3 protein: CASSVGRGRASGANVLTF
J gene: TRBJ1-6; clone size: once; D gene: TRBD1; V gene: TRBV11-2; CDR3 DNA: TGTGCCAGCAGCTCGATACAGGGGATTAATTCACCCCTCCACTTT; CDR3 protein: CASSSIQGINSPLHF
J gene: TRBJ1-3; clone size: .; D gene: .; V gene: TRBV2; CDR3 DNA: TGTGCCAGCAGCCACGGGGGTCTTGTTGGAAACACCATATATTTT; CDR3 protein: CASSHGGLVGNTIYF
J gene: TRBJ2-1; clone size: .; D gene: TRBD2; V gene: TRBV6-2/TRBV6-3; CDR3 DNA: TGTGCCAGCAGTTCGGGACTAGCGGGGGGGCCGTGGAGTGAGCAGTTCTTC; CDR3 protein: CASSSGLAGGPWSEQFF
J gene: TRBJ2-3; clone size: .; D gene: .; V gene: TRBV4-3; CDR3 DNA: TGCGCCAGCAGCCAAGATCTTGTCGGGCGGGGGCGTTATCTTAGCACAGATACGCAGTATTTT; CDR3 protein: CASSQDLVGRGRYLSTDTQYF
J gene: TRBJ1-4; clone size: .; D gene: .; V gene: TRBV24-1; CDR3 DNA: TGTGCCACCAGTGACCGACAGGCTGAAAAACTGTTTTTT; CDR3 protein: CATSDRQAEKLFF
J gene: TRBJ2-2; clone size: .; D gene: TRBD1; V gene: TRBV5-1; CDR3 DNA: TGCGCCAGCAGCTTTGGACAGGAACACACCGGGGAGCTGTTTTTT; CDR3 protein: CASSFGQEHTGELFF
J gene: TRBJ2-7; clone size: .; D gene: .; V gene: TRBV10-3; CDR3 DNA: TGTGCCATCAGTGAGTCTAGCTACGAGCAGTACTTC; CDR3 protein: CAISESSYEQYF
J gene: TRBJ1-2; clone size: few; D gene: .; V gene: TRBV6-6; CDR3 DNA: TGTGCCAGCAGTTACAAGGCAGGGGATTTGAATGGCTACACCTTC; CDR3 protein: CASSYKAGDLNGYTF
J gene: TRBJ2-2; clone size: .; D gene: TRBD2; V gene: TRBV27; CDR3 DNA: TGTGCCAGCAGTTCGTTAGCGGGGAGGAACACCGGGGAGCTGTTTTTT; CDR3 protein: CASSSLAGRNTGELFF
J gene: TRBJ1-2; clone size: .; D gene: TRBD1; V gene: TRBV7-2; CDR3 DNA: TGTGCCAGCAGCGTCCGGGACAGGGGGCCTGGCTACACCTTC; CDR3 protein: CASSVRDRGPGYTF